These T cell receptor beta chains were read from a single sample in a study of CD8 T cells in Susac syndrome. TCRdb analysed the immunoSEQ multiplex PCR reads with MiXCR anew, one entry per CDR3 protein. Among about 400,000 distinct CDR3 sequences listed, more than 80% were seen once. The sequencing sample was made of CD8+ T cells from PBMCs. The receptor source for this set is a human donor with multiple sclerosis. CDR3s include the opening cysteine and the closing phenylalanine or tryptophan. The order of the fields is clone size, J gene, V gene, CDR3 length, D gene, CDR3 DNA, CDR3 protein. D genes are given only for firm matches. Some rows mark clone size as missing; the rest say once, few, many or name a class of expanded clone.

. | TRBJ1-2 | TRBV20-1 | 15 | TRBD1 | TGCAGTGCTATTTCCCCGGGACAGTCTGTTGGTGGCTACACCTTC | CSAISPGQSVGGYTF
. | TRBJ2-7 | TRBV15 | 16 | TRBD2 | TGTGCCACCAGCAGATTGCCGGGACTAGCGGACTACGAGCAGTACTTC | CATSRLPGLADYEQYF
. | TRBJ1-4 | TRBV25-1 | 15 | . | TGTGCCAGCAGTGAATTCGCAGAGGGCAATGAAAAACTGTTTTTT | CASSEFAEGNEKLFF
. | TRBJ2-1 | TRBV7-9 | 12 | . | TGTGCCAGCAGCCCCAATTTGAATGAGCAGTTCTTC | CASSPNLNEQFF
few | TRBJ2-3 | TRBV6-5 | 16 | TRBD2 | TGTGCCAGCAGTTACTACGTGACTAGCGGGGGAGATACGCAGTATTTT | CASSYYVTSGGDTQYF
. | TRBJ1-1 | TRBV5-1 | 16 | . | TGCGCCAGCAGCTTGGAGGGATCCATCCCGAACACTGAAGCTTTCTTT | CASSLEGSIPNTEAFF
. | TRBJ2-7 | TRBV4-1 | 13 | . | TGCGCCAGCAGCCAAGTAGAGAGAGACGAGCAGTACTTC | CASSQVERDEQYF
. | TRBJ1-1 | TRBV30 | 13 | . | TGTGCCTGGAGTGGGGGATGGGGTACTGAAGCTTTCTTT | CAWSGGWGTEAFF
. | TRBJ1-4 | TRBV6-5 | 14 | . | TGTGCCAGCAGCCCTCCGGGACACCATGAAAAACTGTTTTTT | CASSPPGHHEKLFF
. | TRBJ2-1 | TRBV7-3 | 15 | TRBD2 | TGTGCCAGCAGCCCTCGGGAGGGGAGGGACAATGAGCAGTTCTTC | CASSPREGRDNEQFF
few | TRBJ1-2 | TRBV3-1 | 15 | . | TGTGCCAGCAGCCAGGCCGACAGGTCTAACTATGGCTACACCTTC | CASSQADRSNYGYTF
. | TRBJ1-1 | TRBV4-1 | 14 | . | TGCGCCAGCAGCCAAGGAGGAATGGACACTGAAGCTTTCTTT | CASSQGGMDTEAFF
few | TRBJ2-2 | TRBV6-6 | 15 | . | TGTGCCAGCAGGACCGATACTACCAACACCGGGGAGCTGTTTTTT | CASRTDTTNTGELFF
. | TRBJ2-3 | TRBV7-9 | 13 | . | TGTGCCAGCAGCCCGAAAGACATGAATACGCAGTATTTT | CASSPKDMNTQYF
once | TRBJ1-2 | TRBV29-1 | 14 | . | TGCAGCGTTGATTTGGACAGCCCTATCTATGGCTACACCTTC | CSVDLDSPIYGYTF
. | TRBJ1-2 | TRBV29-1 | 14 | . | TGCAGCGTTGACTATTCAGATGGCGCCTATGGCTACACCTTC | CSVDYSDGAYGYTF
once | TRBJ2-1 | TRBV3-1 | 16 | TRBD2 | TGTGCCAGCAGCCCGTACCCACTAGCGGAGGGCAATGAGCAGTTCTTC | CASSPYPLAEGNEQFF
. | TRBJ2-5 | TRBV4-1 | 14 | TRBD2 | TGCGCCAGCAGCCAAGGAGCGGGGGCAGAGACCCAGTACTTC | CASSQGAGAETQYF
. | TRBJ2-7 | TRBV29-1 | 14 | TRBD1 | TGCAGCGTTGAAAAACGGGACAGACCCTACGAGCAGTACTTC | CSVEKRDRPYEQYF
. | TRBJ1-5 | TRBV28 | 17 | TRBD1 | TGTGCCAGCAGGGGGACAGAGGTCTTTGTAAGCAATCAGCCCCAGCATTTT | CASRGTEVFVSNQPQHF
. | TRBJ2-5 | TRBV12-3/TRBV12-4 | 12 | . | TGTGCCAGCGGGAACATCCAAGAGACCCAGTACTTC | CASGNIQETQYF
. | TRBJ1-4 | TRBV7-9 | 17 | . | TGTGCCAGCAGCTCCCGCGGGGTGGGAGCCATGAAGGGAAAACTGTTTTTT | CASSSRGVGAMKGKLFF
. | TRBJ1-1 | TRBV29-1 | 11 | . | TGCAGTTCTAGGGGGAACACTGAAGCTTTCTTT | CSSRGNTEAFF
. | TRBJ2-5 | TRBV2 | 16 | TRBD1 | TGTGCCAGCATTGGAGGGACAGGGCCTCTCCAAGAGACCCAGTACTTC | CASIGGTGPLQETQYF
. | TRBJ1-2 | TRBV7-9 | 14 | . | TGTGCCAGCAGCAAAAACCCCAGGAACTATGGCTACACCTTC | CASSKNPRNYGYTF
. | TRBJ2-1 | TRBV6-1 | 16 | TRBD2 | TGTGCCAGCAGACCCACGGGAGGGGGCTCCTACAATGAGCAGTTCTTC | CASRPTGGGSYNEQFF
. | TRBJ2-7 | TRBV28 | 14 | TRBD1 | TGTGCCAGCAGTCCTACAGGGGCTAGGTACGAGCAGTACTTC | CASSPTGARYEQYF
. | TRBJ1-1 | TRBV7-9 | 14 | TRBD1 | TGTGCCAGCAGCTTCCGGGACAGGGGCACTGAAGCTTTCTTT | CASSFRDRGTEAFF
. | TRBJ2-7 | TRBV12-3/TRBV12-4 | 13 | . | TGTGCCAGCAGTTGGGGACACGTCTACGAGCAGTACTTC | CASSWGHVYEQYF
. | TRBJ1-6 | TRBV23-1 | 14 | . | TGCGCCAGACTCCGGGGCGTGGTATTTTCACCCCTCCACTTT | CARLRGVVFSPLHF
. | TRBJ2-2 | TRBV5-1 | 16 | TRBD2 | TGCGCCAGCAGATTCGATAGCGGGCCGAACACCGGGGAGCTGTTTTTT | CASRFDSGPNTGELFF
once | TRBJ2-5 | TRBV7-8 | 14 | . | TGTGCCAGCAGCCCCTGGGGGCGGAGGGAGACCCAGTACTTC | CASSPWGRRETQYF
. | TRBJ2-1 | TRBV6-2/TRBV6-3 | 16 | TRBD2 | TGTGCCAGCAGTTACCTAGCGGGGGCCTCCTACAATGAGCAGTTCTTC | CASSYLAGASYNEQFF
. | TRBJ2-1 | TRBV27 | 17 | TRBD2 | TGTGCCAGCAGTCTCCTATCCAAGGGACTAGCGGGGGGGCCTCCGTTCTTC | CASSLLSKGLAGGPPFF